Described below is a single T cell receptor beta chain sequence and its context. A far larger clone is just one base off, so this is likely a read error. The authors amplified TCR beta CDR3 from genomic DNA using two-round multiplex PCR. Primers specific to each TRBV and TRBJ gene drove first-round PCR. Universal primers were used for second-round PCR. TCRdb independently ran MiXCR on the multiplex PCR reads; one entry per CDR3 protein. Here the sample spans around 25,000 distinct CDR3 sequences, about 36% being singletons. This CDR3 spans 14 amino acids. Per germline, CDR1 PRHDT and CDR2 FYEKMQ (reference sequence). This sample is drawn from a study of prognosis after radiotherapy for stage I lung cancer. Across the whole study: Stage I non-small cell lung cancer patients were enrolled from April 2018 to early 2019. Receipt of concurrent therapy with stereotactic body radiotherapy occurred in no patient.

This TCR was recovered from a donor aged 50 or older with non-small cell lung cancer. The rearrangement links TRBV13 to TRBJ1-2; D call uncertain. The material sequenced was PBMCs, taken before or after stereotactic body radiation therapy (not recorded which). The CDR3 DNA sequence: TGCGCCAGCAACTTTGTGCCAGCCTCCTATGGCTACACCTTC. It codes for CASNFVPASYGYTF.